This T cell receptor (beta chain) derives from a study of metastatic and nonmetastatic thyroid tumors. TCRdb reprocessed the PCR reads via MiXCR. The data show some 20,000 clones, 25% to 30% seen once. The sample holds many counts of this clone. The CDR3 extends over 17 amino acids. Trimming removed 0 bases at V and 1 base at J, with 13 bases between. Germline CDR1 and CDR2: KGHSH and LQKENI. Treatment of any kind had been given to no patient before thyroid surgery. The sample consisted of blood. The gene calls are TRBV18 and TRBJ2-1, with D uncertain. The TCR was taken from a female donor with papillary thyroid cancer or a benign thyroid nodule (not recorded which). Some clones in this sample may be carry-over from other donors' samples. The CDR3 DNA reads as TGTGCCAGCTCACCACCCAATAGGCAACAGTCCTACAATGAGCAGTTCTTC. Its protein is CASSPPNRQQSYNEQFF.